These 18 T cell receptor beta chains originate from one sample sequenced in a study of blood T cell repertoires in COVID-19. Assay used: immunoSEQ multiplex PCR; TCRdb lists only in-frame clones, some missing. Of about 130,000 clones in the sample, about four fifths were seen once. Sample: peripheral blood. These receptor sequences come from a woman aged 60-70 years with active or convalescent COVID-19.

CDR3 residues: CASRVAGQLNSPLHF. The DNA for the CDR3 is TGCGCCAGCAGGGTGGCGGGACAGCTTAATTCACCCCTCCACTTT. The J gene is TRBJ1-6, the V gene TRBV4-1; TRBD1 aligns across 7 bases. V shed 6 bases and J 6 bases; nucleotides not matched to a gene: 8. Germline V gene lookup returns CDR1 MGHRA and CDR2 YSYEKL. This CDR3 has 15 residues.

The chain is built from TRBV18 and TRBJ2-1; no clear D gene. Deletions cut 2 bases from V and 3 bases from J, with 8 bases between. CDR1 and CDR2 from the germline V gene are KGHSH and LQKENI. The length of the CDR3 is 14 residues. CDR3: CASSPSAVYNEQFF. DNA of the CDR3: TGTGCCAGCTCACCAAGCGCGGTCTACAATGAGCAGTTCTTC.

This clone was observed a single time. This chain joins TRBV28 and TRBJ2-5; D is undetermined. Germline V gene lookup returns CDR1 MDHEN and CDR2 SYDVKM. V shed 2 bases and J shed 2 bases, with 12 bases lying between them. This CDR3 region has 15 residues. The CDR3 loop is CASSLHGEGQETQYF. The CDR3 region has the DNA TGTGCCAGCAGTTTACACGGAGAAGGACAAGAGACCCAGTACTTC.

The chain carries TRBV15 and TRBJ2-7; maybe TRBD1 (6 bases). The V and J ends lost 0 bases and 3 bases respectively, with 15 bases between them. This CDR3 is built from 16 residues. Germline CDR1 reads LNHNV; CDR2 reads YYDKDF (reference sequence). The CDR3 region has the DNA TGTGCCACCAGCAGAGATCAGACAGGAACTTTCTACGAGCAGTACTTC. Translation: CATSRDQTGTFYEQYF.

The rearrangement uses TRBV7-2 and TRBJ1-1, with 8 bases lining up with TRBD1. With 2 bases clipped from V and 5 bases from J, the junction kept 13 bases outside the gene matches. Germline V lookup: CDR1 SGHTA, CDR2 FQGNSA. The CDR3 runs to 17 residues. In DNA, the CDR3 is TGTGCCAGCAGCTTACCCGCTCACAGGGGGGCTGGTACTGAAGCTTTCTTT. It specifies CASSLPAHRGAGTEAFF.

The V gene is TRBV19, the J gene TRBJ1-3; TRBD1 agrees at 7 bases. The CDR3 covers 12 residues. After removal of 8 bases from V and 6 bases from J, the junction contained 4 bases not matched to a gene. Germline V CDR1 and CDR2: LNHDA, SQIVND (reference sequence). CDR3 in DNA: TGTGCCAGTCGGACAGGAGAAAACACCATATATTTT. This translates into CASRTGENTIYF.

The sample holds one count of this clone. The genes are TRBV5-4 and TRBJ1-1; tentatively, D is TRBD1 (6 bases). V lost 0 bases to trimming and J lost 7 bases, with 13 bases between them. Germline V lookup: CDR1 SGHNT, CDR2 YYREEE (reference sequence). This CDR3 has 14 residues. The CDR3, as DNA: TGTGCCAGCAGCTTGGCGGCAGGGGTAAATGAAGCTTTCTTT. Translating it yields CASSLAAGVNEAFF.

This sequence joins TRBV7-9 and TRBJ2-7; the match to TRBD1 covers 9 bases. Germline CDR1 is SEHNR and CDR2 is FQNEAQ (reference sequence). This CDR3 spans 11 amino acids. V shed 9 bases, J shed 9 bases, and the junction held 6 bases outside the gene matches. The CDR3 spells CASGTGIGQYF. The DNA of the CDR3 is TGTGCCAGTGGGACAGGGATCGGGCAGTACTTC. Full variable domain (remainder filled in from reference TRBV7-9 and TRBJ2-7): DTGVSQNPRHKITKRGQNVTFRCDPISEHNRLYWYRQTLGQGPEFLTYFQNEAQLEKSRLLSDRFSAERPKGSFSTLEIQRTEQGDSAMYLCASGTGIGQYFGPGTRLTVT.

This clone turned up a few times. CDR3 residues: CASSLTVYNEQFF. Here the CDR3 DNA reads TGTGCCAGCAGCTTAACAGTTTACAATGAGCAGTTCTTC. The gene calls are TRBV7-2 and TRBJ2-1, with D uncertain. The CDR3 covers 13 residues. V lost 2 bases, J lost 4 bases, and 6 bases lay in between. The germline V gene encodes CDR1 SGHTA and CDR2 FQGNSA. Looking up the rest from reference TRBV7-2 and TRBJ2-1 gives the full variable domain: GAGVSQSPSNKVTEKGKDVELRCDPISGHTALYWYRQSLGQGLEFLIYFQGNSAPDKSGLPSDRFSAERTGGSVSTLTIQRTQQEDSAVYLCASSLTVYNEQFFGPGTRLTVL.

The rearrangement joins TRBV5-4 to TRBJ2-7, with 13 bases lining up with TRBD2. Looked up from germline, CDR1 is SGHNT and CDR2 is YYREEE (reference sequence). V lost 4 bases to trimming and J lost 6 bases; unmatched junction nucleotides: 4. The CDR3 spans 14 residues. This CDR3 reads CASSGTSGTGEQYF. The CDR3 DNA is TGTGCCAGCAGCGGGACTAGCGGGACCGGCGAGCAGTACTTC. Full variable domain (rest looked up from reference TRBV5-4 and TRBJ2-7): ETGVTQSPTHLIKTRGQQVTLRCSSQSGHNTVSWYQQALGQGPQFIFQYYREEENGRGNFPPRFSGLQFPNYSSELNVNALELDDSALYLCASSGTSGTGEQYFGPGTRLTVT.

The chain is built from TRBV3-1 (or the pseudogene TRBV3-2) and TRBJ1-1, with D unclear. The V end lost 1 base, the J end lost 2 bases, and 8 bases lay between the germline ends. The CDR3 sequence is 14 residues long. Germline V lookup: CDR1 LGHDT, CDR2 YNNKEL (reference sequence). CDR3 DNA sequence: TGTGCCAGCAGCCAAGTGGGCCGCAACACTGAAGCTTTCTTT. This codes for CASSQVGRNTEAFF.

The CDR3 bases are TGTGCCAGCAGTGAAAGGGGTAACAGGGAAAATCAGCCCCAGCATTTT. As protein: CASSERGNRENQPQHF. J is TRBJ1-5 and V is TRBV2, with a tentative D call TRBD1 (6 bases). Germline CDR1 and CDR2: SNHLY and FYNNEI. CDR3 length: 16 amino acids. V was pared by 2 bases and J by 4 bases, with 15 bases between.

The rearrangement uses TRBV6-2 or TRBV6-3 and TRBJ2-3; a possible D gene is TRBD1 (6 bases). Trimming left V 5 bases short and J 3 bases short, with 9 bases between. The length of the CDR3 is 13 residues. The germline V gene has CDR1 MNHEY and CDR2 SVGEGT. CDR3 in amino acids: CASSVGQTDTQYF. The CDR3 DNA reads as TGTGCCAGCAGTGTTGGACAGACAGATACGCAGTATTTT.

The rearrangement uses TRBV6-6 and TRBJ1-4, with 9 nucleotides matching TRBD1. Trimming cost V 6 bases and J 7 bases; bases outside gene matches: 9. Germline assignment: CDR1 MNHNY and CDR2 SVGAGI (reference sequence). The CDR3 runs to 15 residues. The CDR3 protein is CASRSLGQGFEKLFF. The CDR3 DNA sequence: TGTGCCAGCAGATCTCTGGGACAGGGATTTGAAAAACTGTTTTTT.

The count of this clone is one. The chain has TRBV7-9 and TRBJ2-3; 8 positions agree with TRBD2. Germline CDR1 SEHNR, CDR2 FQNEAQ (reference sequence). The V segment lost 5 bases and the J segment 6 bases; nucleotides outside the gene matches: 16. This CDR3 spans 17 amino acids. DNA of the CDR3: TGTGCCAGCAGCATACCCCCTAAGCGGGAGCCCTTGGATACGCAGTATTTT. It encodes CASSIPPKREPLDTQYF.

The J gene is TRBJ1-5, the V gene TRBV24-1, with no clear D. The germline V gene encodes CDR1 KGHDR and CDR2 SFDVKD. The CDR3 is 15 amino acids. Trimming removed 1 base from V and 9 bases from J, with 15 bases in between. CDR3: CATSDLREPVGPQHF. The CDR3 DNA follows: TGTGCCACCAGTGATTTACGGGAACCAGTGGGGCCCCAGCATTTT.

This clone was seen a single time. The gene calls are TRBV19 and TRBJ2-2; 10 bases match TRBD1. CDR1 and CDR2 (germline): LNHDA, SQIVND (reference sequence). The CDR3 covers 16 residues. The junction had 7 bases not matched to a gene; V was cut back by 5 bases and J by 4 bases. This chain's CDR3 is CASSRQGASGTGELFF. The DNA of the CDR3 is TGTGCCAGTAGTCGACAGGGGGCATCGGGCACCGGGGAGCTGTTTTTT.

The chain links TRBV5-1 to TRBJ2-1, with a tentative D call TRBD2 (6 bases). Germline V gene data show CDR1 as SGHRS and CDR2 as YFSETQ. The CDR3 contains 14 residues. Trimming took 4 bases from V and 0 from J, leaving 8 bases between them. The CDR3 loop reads CASSVGGSYNEQFF. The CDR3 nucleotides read TGCGCCAGCAGCGTCGGGGGCTCCTACAATGAGCAGTTCTTC.